This note documents a single T cell receptor beta chain sequence. Its antigen remains unknown. The libraries were made with immunoSEQ version 4 in survey mode. Produced via immunoSEQ multiplex PCR; TCRdb's table is partial and in-frame only. This sample yields 45,000 or so clones, of which approximately 90% are seen a single time; more than 2.5% belongs to the top ten. The entry originates in a study of persistence of HIV-infected CD4 T cells. Study-level background: Blood samples, up to roughly 180 mL, came from multiple time points, except two leukapheresis donors sampled once.

Cells were stimulated nonspecifically with anti-CD3/anti-CD28 magnetic beads. Sorting selected CD4+ T cells upregulating both CD40 ligand and CD69. Germline lookup yields CDR1 SGHTA and CDR2 FQGNSA. The length of the CDR3 is 17 residues. V dropped 1 base and J dropped 3; count of bases not matched to a gene: 12. This specimen was CD4+ T cells sorted from PBMCs after approximately 20-hour stimulation, taken from a patient who received antiretroviral therapy. The sequence came from an adult woman with HIV who was CMV-seropositive. V is TRBV7-2 and J is TRBJ2-7; TRBD1 aligns across 7 bases. The CDR3 protein is CASSLDLGWDRHYEQYF. DNA of the CDR3: TGTGCCAGCAGCTTAGATCTGGGTTGGGACAGACACTACGAGCAGTACTTC.